This is a list of T cell receptor beta chains from one sample in a study of T cells in localized non-small cell lung cancer. TCRdb keeps only in-frame clones here, not all; method: immunoSEQ multiplex PCR. This repertoire shows about 33,000 clones, 65% to 90% found once; its top ten account for 4% to 4.5%. The specimen comprised peripheral blood, sampled before any cancer treatment. Every receptor here comes from a male donor older than 55 with stage III lung adenocarcinoma. Each CDR3 is given with its conserved first and last residue. The D gene is left open where the match is weak. Rows may omit the clone size; those that give it use once, few, many or a size class.

V	D	size	J	DNA	CDR3
TRBV2	NA	few	TRBJ1-5	TGTGCCAGCAGTGAAGACAGGGCCCTCAATCAGCCCCAGCATTTT	CASSEDRALNQPQHF
TRBV30	TRBD1	NA	TRBJ1-4	TGTGCCTGGAGGACGGGACAGCCTGGAGGAGAAAAACTGTTTTTT	CAWRTGQPGGEKLFF
TRBV28	NA	NA	TRBJ1-2	TGTGCCAGCAAACCCCGGGACACCTATGGCTACACCTTC	CASKPRDTYGYTF
TRBV18	NA	NA	TRBJ1-4	TGTGCCAGCTCCCGTACGGGGGCGTATGAAAAACTGTTTTTT	CASSRTGAYEKLFF
TRBV28	NA	NA	TRBJ2-7	TGTGCCAGCAGTTTTTCTGGCCACGGGTACTACGAGCAGTACTTC	CASSFSGHGYYEQYF
TRBV5-1	TRBD1	NA	TRBJ2-7	TGCGCCAGCAGCTCCGGGACAGGGAACTACGAGCAGTACTTC	CASSSGTGNYEQYF
TRBV7-9	NA	NA	TRBJ2-1	TGTGCCAGCAGCCCACCCCCCAGCTACAATGAGCAGTTCTTC	CASSPPPSYNEQFF
TRBV5-8	TRBD1	NA	TRBJ1-5	TGTGCCAGCAGCTTGGTGGGACAGTTTAGGCAGCCCCAGCATTTT	CASSLVGQFRQPQHF
TRBV7-9	TRBD1	few	TRBJ1-2	TGTGCCAGCAGCATGTTCGGGACAGCCTATGGCTACACCTTC	CASSMFGTAYGYTF
TRBV30	TRBD2	once	TRBJ2-3	TGTGCCTGGAGTGTCCTAGCGGGACGCACAGATACGCAGTATTTT	CAWSVLAGRTDTQYF
TRBV23-1	NA	NA	TRBJ2-7	TGCGCCAGCAGTCTCAGGTCCTCACGGGACATTCGAACCTTGAGCTCCTACGAGCAGTACTTC	CASSLRSSRDIRTLSSYEQYF
TRBV9	TRBD2	NA	TRBJ2-3	TGTGCCAGCAGCCCTACCGGGACTAGCGGGACTAAAAGTAGCACAGATACGCAGTATTTT	CASSPTGTSGTKSSTDTQYF
TRBV27	TRBD2	NA	TRBJ2-5	TGTGCCAGCAGACCCTCCCCCGGACTAGCGGGAGAGTGGGAGACCCAGTACTTC	CASRPSPGLAGEWETQYF
TRBV19	TRBD2	NA	TRBJ2-2	TGTGCCAGTACTCTCACGGGGGGGATCAACACCGGGGAGCTGTTTTTT	CASTLTGGINTGELFF
TRBV19	NA	NA	TRBJ1-2	TGTGCCAGTAGTATCCCCACAGGGCTTAACTATGGCTACACCTTC	CASSIPTGLNYGYTF
TRBV5-4	TRBD2	few	TRBJ2-1	TGTGCCAGCAGCTTTAGACTAGCGGGGGGGCCTGGAGATGAGCAGTTCTTC	CASSFRLAGGPGDEQFF
TRBV7-6	NA	NA	TRBJ1-3	TGTGCCAGCAGCACTCCTATGACAGCCTCAGGAAACACCATATATTTT	CASSTPMTASGNTIYF
TRBV2	NA	NA	TRBJ2-1	TGTGCCAGCAGTGAAGGAAGTTGGGTCTTC	CASSEGSWVF
TRBV19	NA	NA	TRBJ1-1	TGTGCCAGTAGTATAGATCGGTTGGCGAACACTGAAGCTTTCTTT	CASSIDRLANTEAFF
TRBV27	NA	NA	TRBJ2-1	TGTGCCAGCAGTTTACGGCAACGTTCCTTCTCAGGGCTGAACAATGAGCAGTTCTTC	CASSLRQRSFSGLNNEQFF
TRBV6-5	NA	NA	TRBJ2-1	TGTGCCAGCAGTTACGCGGGCTTCTACAATGAGCAGTTCTTC	CASSYAGFYNEQFF
TRBV27	NA	NA	TRBJ1-2	TGTGCCAGCAGTTTAGATGCGGGCTCCCGAAATGGCTACACCTTC	CASSLDAGSRNGYTF
TRBV7-6	TRBD2	NA	TRBJ2-1	TGTGCCAGCAGCGTTAGCGGGGGGGCCCCCTACAATGAGCAGTTCTTC	CASSVSGGAPYNEQFF
TRBV5-5	NA	NA	TRBJ2-7	TGTGCCAGCAGCCTGACCGGGACGGAGAACTACGAGCAGTACTTC	CASSLTGTENYEQYF
TRBV28	NA	NA	TRBJ1-2	TGTGCCAGCAGTTTGTGGGTTGCGAACTATGGCTACACCTTC	CASSLWVANYGYTF
TRBV19	TRBD2	NA	TRBJ2-1	TGTGCCAGTAGTATTTCCAGCGGGGGGTACAATGAGCAGTTCTTC	CASSISSGGYNEQFF
TRBV23-1	NA	NA	TRBJ2-3	TGCGCCAGCAGTCAGGGAAAGGGCGACTATAGCACAGATACGCAGTATTTT	CASSQGKGDYSTDTQYF
TRBV4-2	NA	NA	TRBJ1-5	TGTGCCAGCAGCGGGGGCAGGGAGGGACAGCCCCAGCATTTT	CASSGGREGQPQHF
TRBV5-5	TRBD2	NA	TRBJ2-3	TGTGCCAGCAGCTTTCCCGGGACTAGTGCGGATACGCAGTATTTT	CASSFPGTSADTQYF
TRBV6-5	NA	NA	TRBJ1-2	TGTGCCAGCAGTCGCCTAGCGGTTTATGGCTACACCTTC	CASSRLAVYGYTF
TRBV27	NA	NA	TRBJ1-5	TGTGCCAGCAGTCAGACAGATGTGCGTAGTCAGCCCCAGCATTTT	CASSQTDVRSQPQHF
TRBV7-9	NA	NA	TRBJ1-5	TGTGCCAGCAGCTTGGGACGAAGCAATCAGCCCCAGCATTTT	CASSLGRSNQPQHF
TRBV5-1	TRBD1	NA	TRBJ1-1	TGCGCCAGCAGCTTGGTTCCAGGGGGCCTGAACACTGAAGCTTTCTTT	CASSLVPGGLNTEAFF
TRBV6-5	NA	NA	TRBJ2-5	TGTGCCAGCAGTTGGGGACTCACTCGGCCGGAGACCCAGTACTTC	CASSWGLTRPETQYF
TRBV5-1	NA	NA	TRBJ2-3	TGCGCCAGCAGACCACAGGGTTTAGGCACAGATACGCAGTATTTT	CASRPQGLGTDTQYF
TRBV10-3	NA	medium-sized	TRBJ2-2	TGTGCCATCACTCTGGACCCGAACACCGGGGAGCTGTTTTTT	CAITLDPNTGELFF
TRBV14	NA	NA	TRBJ1-1	TGTGCCAGCAGCCAAGATGGGAGGATGAACACTGAAGCTTTCTTT	CASSQDGRMNTEAFF
TRBV6-1	NA	NA	TRBJ2-7	TGTGCCAGCATCGGACACACCTACGAGCAGTACTTC	CASIGHTYEQYF
TRBV5-3	TRBD1	NA	TRBJ1-3	TGTGCCAGAAGCTTCCGCCCCGAGGGAAGGGACAGACTAGGAAACACCATATATTTT	CARSFRPEGRDRLGNTIYF
TRBV5-6	NA	NA	TRBJ1-2	TGTGCCAGCAGCTTGTCACAGCTAAACTATGGCTACACCTTC	CASSLSQLNYGYTF
TRBV25-1	NA	NA	TRBJ2-7	TGTGCCAGCAGATCAGACAGCTCCTACGAGCAGTACTTC	CASRSDSSYEQYF
TRBV7-2	NA	NA	TRBJ2-3	TGTGCCAGCAGCTTAAGCCAAACAGATACGCAGTATTTT	CASSLSQTDTQYF
TRBV19	NA	NA	TRBJ1-2	TGTGCCAGTAGTCCGGAGGACTCTCCCCACTATGGCTACACCTTC	CASSPEDSPHYGYTF
TRBV20-1	NA	NA	TRBJ1-4	TGCAGTGCGAGGGACAACGAAAAACTGTTTTTT	CSARDNEKLFF
TRBV5-4	NA	NA	TRBJ2-6	TGTGCCAGCAGCCCCCAGGGGATATCTGGGGCCAACGTTCTGACTTTC	CASSPQGISGANVLTF
TRBV5-4	TRBD1	NA	TRBJ1-5	TGTGCCAGCAGCTCCCAGGGGGTAAATCAGCCCCAGCATTTT	CASSSQGVNQPQHF
TRBV28	TRBD2	NA	TRBJ2-4	TGTGCCAGCAGTTCCCGGGTAGCGGGGGGGCGGAACATTCAGTACTTC	CASSSRVAGGRNIQYF
TRBV6-5	TRBD1	NA	TRBJ1-1	TGTGCCAGCAGTTACTCCAGGGGGGGGCAGAGTGAAGCTTTCTTT	CASSYSRGGQSEAFF
TRBV29-1	NA	few	TRBJ1-2	TGCAGCGTTGAAGGGGTCCAGCTTCGTTCTGATGGCTACACCTTC	CSVEGVQLRSDGYTF
TRBV11-2	NA	few	TRBJ1-1	TGTGCCAGCAGCTTAGATCGGAACACTGAAGCTTTCTTT	CASSLDRNTEAFF
TRBV5-5	NA	NA	TRBJ2-3	TGTGCCAGCAGCCACCCTGGGCGGGGCACAGATACGCAGTATTTT	CASSHPGRGTDTQYF
TRBV11-2	NA	NA	TRBJ2-1	TGTGCCAGCAGCTTAGATCCCGACAGAAGGAATGAGCAGTTCTTC	CASSLDPDRRNEQFF
TRBV7-8	NA	NA	TRBJ2-3	TGTGCCAGCAGCGCCCGTGCGGTATCGAGCACAGATACGCAGTATTTT	CASSARAVSSTDTQYF